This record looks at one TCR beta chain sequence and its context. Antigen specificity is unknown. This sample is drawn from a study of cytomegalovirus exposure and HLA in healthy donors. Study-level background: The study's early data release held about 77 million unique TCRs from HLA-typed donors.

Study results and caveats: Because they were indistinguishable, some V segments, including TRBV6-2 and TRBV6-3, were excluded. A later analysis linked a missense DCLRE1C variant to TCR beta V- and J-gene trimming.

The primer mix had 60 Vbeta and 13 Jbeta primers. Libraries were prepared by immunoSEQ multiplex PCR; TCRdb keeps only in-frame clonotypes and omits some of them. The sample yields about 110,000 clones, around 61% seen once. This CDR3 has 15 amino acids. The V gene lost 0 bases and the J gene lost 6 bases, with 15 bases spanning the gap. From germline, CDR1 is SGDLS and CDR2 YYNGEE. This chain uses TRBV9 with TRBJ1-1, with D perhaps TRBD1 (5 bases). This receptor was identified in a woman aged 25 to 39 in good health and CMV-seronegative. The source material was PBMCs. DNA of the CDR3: TGTGCCAGCAGCGTAGACGGGCGGTCGGGGGCTGAAGCTTTCTTT. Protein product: CASSVDGRSGAEAFF.